The 25 T cell receptor beta chains in this list originate from one sample, sequenced in a study of T cell changes during pregnancy in multiple sclerosis. Sequenced by immunoSEQ multiplex PCR; TCRdb stores in-frame clones only, minus some. The profile shows tens of thousands of clones, 91% of them singletons. Sequencing was performed on peripheral blood, taken after pregnancy. These receptors were obtained from a female donor in good health, enrolled as a control in a pregnancy study.

The chain has TRBV6-5 and TRBJ2-3, with 10 bases fitting TRBD2. The germline V gene has CDR1 MNHEY and CDR2 SVGAGI. V lost 5 bases, J lost 4 bases, and 3 bases stayed unmatched. The CDR3 is 14 residues long. CDR3 amino acids: CASSSGGASDTQYF. CDR3 nucleotide sequence: TGTGCCAGCAGTAGCGGGGGGGCCTCAGATACGCAGTATTTT.

This chain links TRBV5-4 with TRBJ1-6; no definite D call. Germline V gene lookup returns CDR1 SGHNT and CDR2 YYREEE (reference sequence). The CDR3 totals 17 residues. V was clipped by 4 bases and J by 1 base, with 15 bases between them. For the CDR3, the DNA is TGTGCCAGCAGCACCACGCGGGGAGGTTCCTATAATTCACCCCTCCACTTT. Translation: CASSTTRGGSYNSPLHF.

The chain's CDR3 is CASSPPGGFTEAFF. DNA for the CDR3: TGTGCCAGCAGCCCTCCCGGAGGTTTCACTGAAGCTTTCTTT. The V and J genes are TRBV6-5 and TRBJ1-1; D uncertain. V was pared by 6 bases and J by 4 bases, with 15 bases between. This CDR3 region has 14 residues. CDR1 is MNHEY, CDR2 SVGAGI, per germline.

The V call is TRBV6-5, the J call TRBJ1-1; no firm D call. Germline CDR1 MNHEY, CDR2 SVGAGI. CDR3 length: 16 amino acids. Trimming cost V 2 bases and J 5 bases, with 18 bases left between them. The CDR3 coding sequence is TGTGCCAGCAGTTACCGAGGGTCGGGGTTTATGACTGAAGCTTTCTTT. Its protein is CASSYRGSGFMTEAFF.

The chain employs TRBV28 and TRBJ1-2; TRBD1 aligns across 7 bases. V shed 4 bases, J shed 2 bases, and the junction held 10 bases outside the gene matches. The CDR3 spans 16 residues. Germline V lookup: CDR1 MDHEN, CDR2 SYDVKM. CDR3 DNA: TGTGCCAGCAGTTCCCACGGAGGGGGCGCCAACTATGGCTACACCTTC. As protein: CASSSHGGGANYGYTF.

V and J are TRBV7-2 and TRBJ2-7; TRBD1 is a possible D gene (5 bases). Trimming shortened V by 2 bases and J by 12 bases, and 14 bases separated the two germline ends. Germline V gene sequence: CDR1 SGHTA, CDR2 FQGNSA. The CDR3 spans 12 residues. The chain's CDR3 is CASSLQGQDRYF. DNA of the CDR3: TGTGCCAGCAGCTTACAGGGTCAAGATAGGTACTTC.

CDR3 nucleotides: TGCGCCAGCAGCGAACGCATAATGGGGGGGCGCACCTACGAGCAGTACTTC. Residues: CASSERIMGGRTYEQYF. V is TRBV4-1 and J is TRBJ2-7; D may be TRBD2 (7 bases). From germline, CDR1 is MGHRA and CDR2 YSYEKL. The V gene lost 5 bases and the J gene lost 2 bases, with 22 bases spanning the gap. The CDR3 is 17 residues long.

This rearrangement joins TRBV11-3 to TRBJ2-5, with D possibly matching TRBD1 (6 bases). Germline loops: CDR1 SGHNT, CDR2 YENEEA. CDR3 length: 16 amino acids. The V gene lost 3 bases and the J gene lost 5 bases, with 19 bases spanning the gap. This CDR3 is CASSLGIGQKPETQYF. CDR3 sequence (DNA): TGTGCCAGCAGCTTGGGAATTGGACAGAAACCGGAGACCCAGTACTTC.

The CDR3 loop is CASSHGNEQFF. The CDR3 bases are TGCGCCAGCAGCCACGGGAATGAGCAGTTCTTC. This chain joins TRBV4-3 and TRBJ2-1; D is undetermined. Between the trimmed V and J ends, which lost 3 bases and 7 bases, there was a span of 4 bases. This CDR3 comprises 11 residues. Germline CDR1 reads LGHNA; CDR2 reads YSLEER.

The chain is built from TRBV9 and TRBJ1-2; D not resolved. CDR3 length equals 14 residues. V shed 4 bases and J shed 4 bases, with 14 bases lying between them. Germline V CDR1 and CDR2: SGDLS, YYNGEE. The CDR3 sequence: CASSLEGGGYGYTF. For the CDR3, the DNA is TGTGCCAGCAGCCTAGAGGGAGGAGGCTATGGCTACACCTTC. The variable domain in full, completed from reference TRBV9 and TRBJ1-2, reads DSGVTQTPKHLITATGQRVTLRCSPRSGDLSVYWYQQSLDQGLQFLIQYYNGEERAKGNILERFSAQQFPDLHSELNLSSLELGDSALYFCASSLEGGGYGYTFGSGTRLTVV.

The chain carries TRBV5-6 and TRBJ2-5, with D perhaps TRBD2 (5 bases). Germline V CDR1 and CDR2: SGHDT, YYEEEE. V lost 1 base to trimming and J lost 5 bases, with 9 bases between them. This CDR3 contains 13 residues. The CDR3 DNA reads as TGTGCCAGCAGCTTGTACGGGATGGAGACCCAGTACTTC. This codes for CASSLYGMETQYF.

J is TRBJ1-5 and V is TRBV27, with 7 bases that match TRBD1. This CDR3 is built from 12 residues. Trimming took 6 bases from V and 8 from J; bases not matched to a gene: 4. The germline V gene has CDR1 MNHEY and CDR2 SMNVEV (reference sequence). The CDR3: CASSQGGEPQHF. As DNA, the CDR3 is TGTGCCAGCAGCCAGGGGGGCGAGCCCCAGCATTTT.

The chain employs TRBV2 and TRBJ1-2; the D is unclear. V lost 5 bases and J 4 bases, leaving 11 bases between the germline ends. The CDR3 extends over 13 amino acids. CDR1 SNHLY and CDR2 FYNNEI come from the germline V gene. The CDR3 loop reads CASSLDKVYGYTF. CDR3 bases: TGTGCCAGCAGTTTAGACAAGGTCTATGGCTACACCTTC.

This chain links TRBV5-5 with TRBJ1-6; TRBD1 is a possible D gene (5 bases). The germline gives CDR1 SGHKS, CDR2 YYEKEE (reference sequence). The V end was cut by 4 bases, the J end by 0 bases, with 11 bases between. CDR3 size: 16 residues. The CDR3 DNA is TGTGCCAGCAGCAAACGGGGGACCTCCTATAATTCACCCCTCCACTTT. Protein sequence: CASSKRGTSYNSPLHF.

The J gene is TRBJ1-1, the V gene TRBV7-8; D may be TRBD1 (6 bases). Between the trimmed V and J ends, which lost 3 bases and 2 bases, there was a span of 16 bases. The CDR3 has 16 amino acids. CDR1 and CDR2 (germline): SGHVS, FQNEAQ. CDR3 coding DNA: TGTGCCAGCAGCTTCCAAGGGGGAGGGGTTAACACTGAAGCTTTCTTT. Translation: CASSFQGGGVNTEAFF.

V gene TRBV6-6 combines with J gene TRBJ2-5; no firm D call. The CDR3 runs 13 residues. The germline V gene encodes CDR1 MNHNY and CDR2 SVGAGI (reference sequence). V gave up 4 bases and J gave up 5 bases, with 11 bases separating them. CDR3 protein: CASSFPPGETQYF. The CDR3 region has the DNA TGTGCCAGCAGTTTCCCCCCCGGGGAGACCCAGTACTTC.

This rearrangement joins TRBV15 to TRBJ2-3, with 12 bases aligning to TRBD2. From germline, CDR1 is LNHNV and CDR2 YYDKDF (reference sequence). This CDR3 spans 16 amino acids. Trimming took 5 bases from V and 6 from J; bases not matched to a gene: 9. This CDR3 reads CATSDPSGGADDTQYF. The CDR3 region has the DNA TGTGCCACCAGCGACCCTAGCGGGGGGGCAGACGATACGCAGTATTTT. The variable domain in full, with the rest retrieved from reference TRBV15 and TRBJ2-3, is DAMVIQNPRYQVTQFGKPVTLSCSQTLNHNVMYWYQQKSSQAPKLLFHYYDKDFNNEADTPDNFQSRRPNTSFCFLDIRSPGLGDTAMYLCATSDPSGGADDTQYFGPGTRLTVL.

The rearrangement uses TRBV15 and TRBJ1-2; D might be TRBD1 (5 bases). The CDR3 extends over 15 amino acids. Between the trimmed V and J ends, which lost 4 bases and 0 bases, there was a span of 12 bases. The V gene's germline CDR1 is LNHNV and CDR2 YYDKDF (reference sequence). This CDR3 reads CATSIRQKANYGYTF. CDR3 coding DNA: TGTGCCACCAGCATCCGACAGAAAGCTAACTATGGCTACACCTTC. Drawing the rest from reference TRBV15 and TRBJ1-2, the complete variable domain is DAMVIQNPRYQVTQFGKPVTLSCSQTLNHNVMYWYQQKSSQAPKLLFHYYDKDFNNEADTPDNFQSRRPNTSFCFLDIRSPGLGDTAMYLCATSIRQKANYGYTFGSGTRLTVV.

The rearrangement joins TRBV19 to TRBJ1-5; 7 nucleotides agree with TRBD1. Germline-derived CDR1 and CDR2 are LNHDA and SQIVND (reference sequence). The V segment lost 4 bases and the J segment 2 bases; nucleotides outside the gene matches: 8. This CDR3 spans 16 amino acids. CDR3 in amino acids: CASSTLRTGGNQPQHF. CDR3 nucleotides: TGTGCCAGTAGTACCCTTAGGACAGGCGGCAATCAGCCCCAGCATTTT.

V is TRBV7-6 and J is TRBJ2-5, with D possibly matching TRBD2 (5 bases). CDR3 length: 12 amino acids. Trimming removed 5 bases from V and 2 bases from J, with 6 bases in between. Germline V CDR1 and CDR2: SGHVS, FNYEAQ. For the CDR3, the DNA is TGTGCCAGCAGCCGACTACAAGAGACCCAGTACTTC. This gives the protein CASSRLQETQYF.

The chain links TRBV7-9 to TRBJ1-4; D not certain. This CDR3 is 14 amino acids long. CDR1 is SEHNR, CDR2 FQNEAQ, per germline (reference sequence). Trimming pared 1 base from V and 8 bases from J, leaving 11 bases between. CDR3 nucleotide sequence: TGTGCCAGCAGCTTAGATTCTCGGTTGGAAAAACTGTTTTTT. This translates into CASSLDSRLEKLFF. The full variable domain, its missing parts supplied by reference TRBV7-9 and TRBJ1-4, is DTGVSQNPRHKITKRGQNVTFRCDPISEHNRLYWYRQTLGQGPEFLTYFQNEAQLEKSRLLSDRFSAERPKGSFSTLEIQRTEQGDSAMYLCASSLDSRLEKLFFGSGTQLSVL.

This chain uses TRBV5-4 with TRBJ2-3; D unclear. The germline V gene has CDR1 SGHNT and CDR2 YYREEE (reference sequence). The CDR3 has 12 residues. Trimming took off 0 bases at V and 6 bases at J, with 5 bases between the two ends. The CDR3 sequence: CASSLAGDTQYF. The CDR3 DNA is TGTGCCAGCAGCTTGGCCGGGGATACGCAGTATTTT.

The chain employs TRBV7-2 and TRBJ2-3, with 9 nucleotides matching TRBD2. The CDR3 contains 16 residues. V trimming: 5 bases; J trimming: 6 bases; junction bases outside the gene matches: 12. Germline loops: CDR1 SGHTA, CDR2 FQGNSA. The CDR3 coding sequence is TGTGCCAGCAGCACCAATTCGCGGGGGGGTCTGGATACGCAGTATTTT. It is translated as CASSTNSRGGLDTQYF.

The V call is TRBV6-6, the J call TRBJ1-1; D unclear. The CDR3 contains 13 residues. Germline lookup yields CDR1 MNHNY and CDR2 SVGAGI (reference sequence). The V end was cut by 0 bases, the J end by 1 base, with 3 bases between. The DNA for the CDR3 is TGTGCCAGCAGTTACTCTAGGAACACTGAAGCTTTCTTT. Translation gives CASSYSRNTEAFF.

The sample holds a few counts of this clone. The J gene is TRBJ1-6, the V gene TRBV6-1; TRBD1 is a possible D gene (6 bases). Trimming pared 4 bases from V and 0 bases from J, leaving 10 bases between. The CDR3 length is 16 residues. CDR1 and CDR2 from the germline V gene are MNHNS and SASEGT. The CDR3 region has the DNA TGTGCCAGCAGTGTAACAGGGAGCTCCTATAATTCACCCCTCCACTTT. Translated, it gives CASSVTGSSYNSPLHF.